This TCR beta chain comes out of a study of T cells after yellow fever vaccination (dated by TCRdb to 2018 to 2020). Notes on the research overall: The SMART-Seq v4 Ultra Low Input RNA kit was used to prepare libraries from fractions with low cell numbers. Two healthy male donors made up the cohort, one aged 18 to 30 years and the other aged 30 to 39 years. To follow T-cell clones before and after both primary and booster YFV17D yellow fever vaccination, bulk TCR alpha and beta repertoires underwent longitudinal sequencing. Blood was drawn at multiple timepoints before and after primary and secondary immunization, with bulk PBMC replicates and cell subsets isolated. Findings and caveats that apply to the study as a whole: Computational filtering was required because FACS-sorted repertoires could contain abundant contaminating clonotypes from the bulk population. Compared with the primary T-cell response, the secondary T-cell response was weaker but faster, peaking on day 5 rather than day 15. Because only a couple of donors were included in the study, the extent to which the findings can be generalized is limited. After the booster, most clones that had expanded after primary vaccination were detected again (around 96% of CD4 and around nine tenths of CD8), suggesting broad maintenance of memory. A small fraction of clonotypes appeared in both the CD4 and CD8 compartments, likely as a result of convergent recombination.

CDR1 MNHEY and CDR2 SVGEGT were looked up in the germline V gene. From the cysteine up to the phenylalanine, the CDR3 has a length of 18 residues. Kept here is only the CDR3 DNA, which spans 54 bases and is read in frame from base 1. The junction shows trimming of 2 bases on V and 2 bases on J, plus 21 bases between the germline ends. In the case of this clonotype: What this receptor recognizes is not known. The record has no base qualities; no much larger clone is one base away.

In light of the paper, this sample's treatment or condition label describes: live attenuated yellow fever vaccine strain. At each blood-draw timepoint, two biological replicates of bulk PBMCs were obtained. A standard Ficoll-Paque protocol was used to isolate PBMCs from peripheral blood. TriZol was used to extract RNA from bulk PBMCs, from CD4 and CD8 fractions, and from dextramer-positive and dextramer-negative fractions. TCR cDNA was synthesized by 5'RACE template switching, through which a universal primer site and unique molecular identifiers were introduced. Priming for cDNA synthesis came from both the TCR alpha and TCR beta constant segments. Libraries were amplified in two PCR steps, with sample barcodes and sequencing adapters added in the second step. Libraries were sequenced on Illumina HiSeq 2500 (2x100 bp) or NovaSeq (2x150 bp). The original pipeline was this. Demultiplexing of reads and collapsing into UMI consensus sequences were performed with MIGEC, and V(D)J alignment was carried out with MiXCR. Using edgeR on replicate PBMC samples, clonotypes were called vaccine-responding if FDR was below 0.01 and the log2 fold change was above 5 up to day 15. Bulk clonotypes were assigned CD4 or CD8 identity according to which sequenced CD4 or CD8 repertoire held them at higher abundance. TCRdb applied fastp at Q25 and MiXCR to the public reads, then kept only in-frame beta chains. Merged by CDR3 protein, the rows form single entries marked with the most common genes and DNA. These V and J calls rely on TCRdb rather than the paper's analysis. Across this sample there are 450,000 to 550,000 distinct CDR3 sequences, with 15% to 20% seen only once. About 13% of the sample is in the top ten clones.

The TCR originated in a young man who received the YFV17D yellow fever vaccine. The sequence joins TRBV6-2 or TRBV6-3 to TRBJ2-5, with no D gene named confidently. This sample comprised PBMCs, obtained 15 days after the yellow fever booster vaccination. The CDR3 reads as follows: CASSYGTHWVALQETQYF. The nucleotide sequence is given as TGTGCCAGCAGTTACGGAACCCATTGGGTAGCTTTACAAGAGACCCAGTACTTC.